These 32 T cell receptor beta chains came from one sample sequenced in a study of blood T cell repertoires in COVID-19. The method was immunoSEQ multiplex PCR; TCRdb's version includes in-frame clones alone and lacks a portion of them. The data hold around 470,000 clones, with 89% observed a single time. The specimen sequenced was peripheral blood. The receptors were sampled from a man younger than 35 with COVID-19, enrolled during active disease.

The chain is built from TRBV6-4 and TRBJ1-5; D is possibly TRBD1 (5 bases). The V end was cut by 3 bases, the J end by 2 bases, with 8 bases between. Looked up from germline, CDR1 is MRHNA and CDR2 is SNTAGT. This CDR3 contains 14 residues. The CDR3 nucleotides are TGTGCCAGCAGTGATGGAGGGGGCAATCAGCCCCAGCATTTT. Its protein is CASSDGGGNQPQHF.

This chain joins TRBV5-1 and TRBJ1-6; 10 nucleotides match TRBD1. Germline loops: CDR1 SGHRS, CDR2 YFSETQ. The CDR3 length is 15 residues. Losses at the gene ends were 0 bases for V and 10 bases for J; bases not matched to a gene: 4. CDR3: CASSLGQGARSPLHF. In nucleotides, the CDR3 is TGCGCCAGCAGCTTGGGACAGGGGGCCCGATCACCCCTCCACTTT. Supplemented by reference TRBV5-1 and TRBJ1-6, the full variable domain reads KAGVTQTPRYLIKTRGQQVTLSCSPISGHRSVSWYQQTPGQGLQFLFEYFSETQRNKGNFPGRFSGRQFSNSRSEMNVSTLELGDSALYLCASSLGQGARSPLHFGNGTRLTVT.

The chain combines TRBV5-4 with TRBJ2-7; no clear D. Germline assignment: CDR1 SGHNT and CDR2 YYREEE (reference sequence). The CDR3 consists of 13 residues. V lost 2 bases and J lost 1, with 7 bases in between. In DNA form, the CDR3 reads TGTGCCAGCAGCTTCTCGCTATCCTACGAGCAGTACTTC. Translating it yields CASSFSLSYEQYF.

The chain uses TRBV10-3 and TRBJ1-2; the D gene is possibly TRBD1 (5 bases). V was cut by 4 bases and J by 4 bases, with 10 bases left in between. The CDR3 has 13 amino acids. CDR1 and CDR2 (germline): ENHRY, SYGVKD. CDR3 nucleotides: TGTGCCATCAGTGCAGGGTATAGCTATGGCTACACCTTC. It is translated as CAISAGYSYGYTF.

The rearrangement links TRBV7-9 to TRBJ1-3; D remains ambiguous. Per the germline V gene, CDR1 is SEHNR and CDR2 is FQNEAQ (reference sequence). The CDR3 length is 13 residues. V was shortened by 11 bases and J by 4 bases, with 15 bases between the two germline ends. The CDR3 sequence: CAHEKTEGNTIYF. The CDR3 DNA follows: TGTGCCCACGAGAAGACGGAGGGAAACACCATATATTTT.

V gene TRBV2 combines with J gene TRBJ2-3; 9 positions agree with TRBD2. V lost 3 bases, J lost 3 bases, and 7 bases stayed unmatched. CDR1 and CDR2 (germline): SNHLY, FYNNEI. This CDR3 has 16 amino acids. The CDR3 spells CASSDRLAALTDTQYF. The CDR3 DNA reads as TGTGCCAGCAGTGACCGACTAGCGGCGCTTACAGATACGCAGTATTTT.

The sample holds one count of this clone. The rearrangement joins TRBV12-3 or TRBV12-4 to TRBJ1-1, with TRBD1 identical over 9 bases. This CDR3 contains 12 residues. V gave up 5 bases and J gave up 7 bases; unmatched junction bases: 2. The CDR3 region has the DNA TGTGCCAGCAGTCAGGACAGGGGTGAAGCTTTCTTT. Amino acids: CASSQDRGEAFF.

The rearrangement uses TRBV7-9 and TRBJ1-5; D uncertain. The CDR3 extends over 14 amino acids. The germline gives CDR1 SEHNR, CDR2 FQNEAQ (reference sequence). Trimming left V 1 base short and J 3 bases short, with 7 bases between. In nucleotides, the CDR3 is TGTGCCAGCAGCTTAGGGGCCCACAATCAGCCCCAGCATTTT. This encodes CASSLGAHNQPQHF.

This chain uses TRBV19 with TRBJ2-1; D unresolved. CDR1 is LNHDA, CDR2 SQIVND, per germline (reference sequence). Trimming took off 3 bases at V and 10 bases at J, with 22 bases between the two ends. The CDR3 totals 16 residues. CDR3 coding DNA: TGTGCCAGTAGTATTCTGAACAGTCCCATGGTTGGGGAGCAGTTCTTC. This encodes CASSILNSPMVGEQFF.

The chain combines TRBV19 with TRBJ1-1; no definite D call. The V gene's germline CDR1 is LNHDA and CDR2 SQIVND (reference sequence). There are 13 residues in the CDR3. With 5 bases removed from V and 4 bases from J, the gap between germline ends came to 11 bases. In DNA form, the CDR3 reads TGTGCCAGTAGTCGCCGGGGAGGCACTGAAGCTTTCTTT. Translation: CASSRRGGTEAFF.

The rearrangement links TRBV2 to TRBJ2-5; 7 bases map to TRBD1. Germline trimming cut 3 bases from V and 7 bases from J; bases unmatched to any gene: 14. Germline CDR1 is SNHLY and CDR2 is FYNNEI. This CDR3 region has 16 residues. This CDR3 reads CASSDEQGLGGATQYF. The DNA for the CDR3 is TGTGCCAGCAGTGACGAACAGGGGTTGGGTGGGGCGACCCAGTACTTC.

The chain employs TRBV19 and TRBJ2-7; 8 bases match TRBD2. The CDR3 runs 16 residues. CDR1 LNHDA and CDR2 SQIVND come from the germline V gene (reference sequence). V lost 4 bases to trimming and J lost 3 bases; unmatched junction nucleotides: 11. For the CDR3, the DNA is TGTGCCAGTAGTAGAGCGGGGGACCCAAACTTCTACGAGCAGTACTTC. It translates to CASSRAGDPNFYEQYF.

This chain connects TRBV7-3 to TRBJ2-4, with D tentatively TRBD1 (6 bases). The CDR3 totals 14 residues. Germline V gene lookup returns CDR1 SGHTA and CDR2 FQGTGA. The V and J ends lost 5 bases and 0 bases respectively, with 8 bases between them. For the CDR3, the DNA is TGTGCCAGCAGCCAAGGGGGAGCCAAAAACATTCAGTACTTC. Its translation: CASSQGGAKNIQYF.

The chain uses TRBV5-5 and TRBJ2-7; D might be TRBD2 (7 bases). V lost 0 bases and J 5 bases, leaving 12 bases between the germline ends. Germline V gene data show CDR1 as SGHKS and CDR2 as YYEKEE (reference sequence). The CDR3 runs to 14 residues. For the CDR3, the DNA is TGTGCCAGCAGCTTGGAGGGGGGGTACGACGAGCAGTACTTC. This sequence encodes CASSLEGGYDEQYF.

This chain joins TRBV6-5 and TRBJ1-6, with D perhaps TRBD1 (5 bases). CDR1 is MNHEY, CDR2 SVGAGI, per germline. This CDR3 has 14 residues. V was clipped by 6 bases and J by 5 bases, with 11 bases between them. Written as DNA, the CDR3 is TGTGCCAGCAGAGGGACGGGGGATAATTCACCCCTCCACTTT. This codes for CASRGTGDNSPLHF.

V gene TRBV2 combines with J gene TRBJ1-1, with no clear D. Germline V gives CDR1 SNHLY, CDR2 FYNNEI. V shed 1 base and J shed 9 bases, with 9 bases lying between them. The CDR3 has 12 amino acids. The CDR3 sequence: CASSEGGRKAFF. In DNA, the CDR3 is TGTGCCAGCAGTGAAGGTGGGCGCAAAGCTTTCTTT.

The chain has TRBV6-5 and TRBJ2-7; D gene ambiguous. The CDR3 is made up of 14 amino acids. Germline CDR1 reads MNHEY; CDR2 reads SVGAGI. Trimming cost V 2 bases and J 3 bases, with 11 bases left between them. The CDR3 reads CASSYGPGNYEQYF. The CDR3 bases are TGTGCCAGCAGTTACGGTCCCGGTAACTACGAGCAGTACTTC.

The chain couples TRBV2 to TRBJ1-2; tentative D call: TRBD1 (6 bases). Per germline, CDR1 SNHLY and CDR2 FYNNEI. V shed 7 bases and J shed 3 bases, with 18 bases lying between them. CDR3 length equals 15 residues. The CDR3 protein is CASTERGQPHYGYTF. CDR3 in DNA: TGTGCCAGCACCGAGCGCGGACAGCCCCACTATGGCTACACCTTC.

J is TRBJ1-1 and V is TRBV6-5; TRBD1 might be the D (6 bases). Germline V gives CDR1 MNHEY, CDR2 SVGAGI. V was cut by 6 bases and J by 0 bases, with 11 bases left in between. The CDR3 totals 14 residues. The CDR3 DNA reads TGTGCCAGCAGAGACAGGACCTTGAACACTGAAGCTTTCTTT. This sequence encodes CASRDRTLNTEAFF.

The rearrangement uses TRBV29-1 and TRBJ2-7, with 10 bases aligning to TRBD2. The germline V gene has CDR1 SQVTM and CDR2 ANQGSEA. CDR3 size: 16 residues. The V and J ends lost 7 bases and 3 bases, in that order; junction bases with no gene match: 15. CDR3 loop: CSARAGGRSMGYEQYF. CDR3 DNA sequence: TGCAGCGCAAGAGCGGGGGGGCGGTCTATGGGCTACGAGCAGTACTTC.

This chain uses TRBV15 with TRBJ2-1, with D possibly TRBD1 on 5 matching bases. Germline CDR1 and CDR2: LNHNV and YYDKDF (reference sequence). V lost 5 bases to trimming and J lost 3 bases, with 8 bases between them. The CDR3 contains 13 residues. For the CDR3, the DNA is TGTGCCACCAGCGTCGACAGCTACAATGAGCAGTTCTTC. It is translated as CATSVDSYNEQFF.

This clone was counted a few times. The CDR3 protein is CASREANTGYTF. The CDR3 DNA reads TGTGCCAGCCGAGAGGCCAACACTGGCTACACCTTC. V and J are TRBV7-9 and TRBJ1-2; D uncertain. Trimming removed 8 bases from V and 7 bases from J, with 14 bases in between. The CDR3 consists of 12 residues. Germline values: CDR1 SEHNR, CDR2 FQNEAQ (reference sequence).

The rearrangement joins TRBV6-5 to TRBJ1-5; D is undetermined. Germline V gives CDR1 MNHEY, CDR2 SVGAGI. The ends were cut back, 4 bases at V and 6 bases at J, with 16 bases in the middle. This CDR3 is built from 15 residues. The CDR3, as DNA: TGTGCCAGCAGTTCCGGACCCTCAGGAGGTCAGCCCCAGCATTTT. It encodes CASSSGPSGGQPQHF.

On this clone itself: The sample carries other DNA sequences with the same CDR3. The rearrangement joins TRBV19 to TRBJ1-5, with D possibly TRBD1 on 5 matching bases. The CDR3 contains 13 residues. The ends were cut back, 6 bases at V and 2 bases at J, with 8 bases in the middle. Germline lookup yields CDR1 LNHDA and CDR2 SQIVND (reference sequence). The CDR3 nucleotides are TGTGCCAGTAGCGTACAGGGCAATCAGCCCCAGCATTTT. This gives the protein CASSVQGNQPQHF.

This clone is a singleton in its sample. The chain is built from TRBV12-2 and TRBJ2-1; the table's D call, TRBD2, was not checked against the DNA. TRBV12-2 represents a pseudogene. This CDR3 spans 15 amino acids. CDR3 nucleotides: TGTGCAAGTCGCTCGCTAGCGGAGCACTACAATGAGCAGTTCTTC. It translates to CASRSLAEHYNEQFF.

This chain uses TRBV4-1 with TRBJ2-3; D unclear. Germline V gene data show CDR1 as MGHRA and CDR2 as YSYEKL. V was clipped by 0 bases and J by 6 bases, with 7 bases between them. This CDR3 is built from 13 residues. Here the CDR3 reads CASSQDVSDTQYF. CDR3 in DNA: TGCGCCAGCAGCCAAGATGTGTCGGATACGCAGTATTTT.

The gene calls are TRBV11-2 and TRBJ2-7; no reliable D call. This CDR3 comprises 13 residues. CDR1 is SGHAT, CDR2 FQNNGV, per germline. V was clipped by 3 bases and J by 1 base, with 7 bases between them. CDR3 nucleotides: TGTGCCAGCAGCTTGTCAAATTCCTACGAGCAGTACTTC. This gives the protein CASSLSNSYEQYF. The whole variable domain, remainder taken from reference TRBV11-2 and TRBJ2-7, is EAGVAQSPRYKIIEKRQSVAFWCNPISGHATLYWYQQILGQGPKLLIQFQNNGVVDDSQLPKDRFSAERLKGVDSTLKIQPAKLEDSAVYLCASSLSNSYEQYFGPGTRLTVT.

The V call is TRBV15, the J call TRBJ2-5; maybe TRBD2 (6 bases). Germline-derived CDR1 and CDR2 are LNHNV and YYDKDF (reference sequence). Deletions cut 0 bases from V and 5 bases from J, with 16 bases between. The CDR3 totals 16 residues. CDR3 sequence (DNA): TGTGCCACCAGCAGAGACCACGGGGAGGCGGGGGAGACCCAGTACTTC. It yields the protein CATSRDHGEAGETQYF. Full variable domain (outside the CDR3, taken from reference TRBV15 and TRBJ2-5): DAMVIQNPRYQVTQFGKPVTLSCSQTLNHNVMYWYQQKSSQAPKLLFHYYDKDFNNEADTPDNFQSRRPNTSFCFLDIRSPGLGDTAMYLCATSRDHGEAGETQYFGPGTRLLVL.

This clone was seen just once. The chain links TRBV4-1 to TRBJ2-7; 10 bases align to TRBD1. Trimming at V came to 4 bases and at J to 2 bases, leaving 2 bases not matched to a gene. This CDR3 comprises 14 residues. Germline lookup yields CDR1 MGHRA and CDR2 YSYEKL. DNA for the CDR3: TGCGCCAGCAGCCCGGACAGGGGGGCCTACGAGCAGTACTTC. Translating gives CASSPDRGAYEQYF.

J is TRBJ1-6 and V is TRBV2; 8 bases agree with TRBD1. The ends lost 5 bases at V and 7 bases at J; junction bases unmatched: 4. The CDR3 runs to 14 residues. The germline CDR1 and CDR2 sequences are SNHLY and FYNNEI. The CDR3 DNA is TGTGCCAGCAGTCTGACAGGGGTCAATTCACCCCTCCACTTT. This encodes CASSLTGVNSPLHF.

This clone appeared a single time. An end of the junction differs from the germline gene, which may be a read error. This chain uses TRBV7-9 with TRBJ2-2; a possible D gene is TRBD2 (6 bases). The CDR3 length is 16 residues. CDR1 SEHNR and CDR2 FQNEAQ come from the germline V gene (reference sequence). DNA for the CDR3: TGTGCCAGCACCTTAAAGGGACTGCATAACACCGGGGAGCTGTTTTTT. Amino acid sequence: CASTLKGLHNTGELFF. Full variable domain (remainder filled in from reference TRBV7-9 and TRBJ2-2): DTGVSQNPRHKITKRGQNVTFRCDPISEHNRLYWYRQTLGQGPEFLTYFQNEAQLEKSRLLSDRFSAERPKGSFSTLEIQRTEQGDSAMYLCASTLKGLHNTGELFFGEGSRLTVL.

The gene calls are TRBV27 and TRBJ2-7; 10 bases line up with TRBD2. The ends lost 6 bases at V and 1 base at J; junction bases unmatched: 3. The CDR3 covers 14 residues. Germline lookup yields CDR1 MNHEY and CDR2 SMNVEV (reference sequence). The CDR3 loop is CASSLAGVSYEQYF. CDR3 nucleotide sequence: TGTGCCAGCAGCCTAGCGGGAGTGTCCTACGAGCAGTACTTC.